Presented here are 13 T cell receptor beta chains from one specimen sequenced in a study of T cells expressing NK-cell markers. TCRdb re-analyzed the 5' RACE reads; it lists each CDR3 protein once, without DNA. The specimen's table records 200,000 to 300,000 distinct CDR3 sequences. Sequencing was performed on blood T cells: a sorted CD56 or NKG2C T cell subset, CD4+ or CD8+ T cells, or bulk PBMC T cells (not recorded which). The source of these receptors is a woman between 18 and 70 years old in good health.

This chain's CDR3 is CASSLASYSLGDPGVRDNEQFF. The chain joins TRBV5-1 to TRBJ2-1; absent DNA, TCRdb's TRBD1 call cannot be checked. The germline V gene encodes CDR1 SGHRS and CDR2 YFSETQ. The CDR3 extends over 22 amino acids.

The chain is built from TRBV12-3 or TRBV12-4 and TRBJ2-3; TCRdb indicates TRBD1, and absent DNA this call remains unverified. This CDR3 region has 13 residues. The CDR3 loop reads CASRTGPTDTQYF.

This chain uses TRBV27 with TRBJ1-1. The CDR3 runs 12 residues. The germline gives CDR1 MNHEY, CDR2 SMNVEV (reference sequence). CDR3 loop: CAGLLSISEAFF.

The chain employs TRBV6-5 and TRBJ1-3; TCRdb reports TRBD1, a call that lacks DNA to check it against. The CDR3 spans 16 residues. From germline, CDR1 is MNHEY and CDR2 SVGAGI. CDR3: CASSSTGAGSGNTIYF.

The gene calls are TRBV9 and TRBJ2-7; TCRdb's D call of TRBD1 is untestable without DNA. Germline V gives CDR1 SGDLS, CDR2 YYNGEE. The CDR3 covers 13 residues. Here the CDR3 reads CASEGQGSYEQYF.

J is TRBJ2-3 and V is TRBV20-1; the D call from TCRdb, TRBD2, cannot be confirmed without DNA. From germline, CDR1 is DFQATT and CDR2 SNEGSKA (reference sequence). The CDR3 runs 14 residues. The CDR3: CSARASGSTDTQYF.

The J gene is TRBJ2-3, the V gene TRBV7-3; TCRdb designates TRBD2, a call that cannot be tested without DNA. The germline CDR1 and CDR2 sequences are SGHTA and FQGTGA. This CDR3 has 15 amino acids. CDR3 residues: CASSPRGGQTDTQYF.

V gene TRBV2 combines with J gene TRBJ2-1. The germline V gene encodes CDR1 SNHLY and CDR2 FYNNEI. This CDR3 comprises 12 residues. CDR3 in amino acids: CATAGGLDEQFF.

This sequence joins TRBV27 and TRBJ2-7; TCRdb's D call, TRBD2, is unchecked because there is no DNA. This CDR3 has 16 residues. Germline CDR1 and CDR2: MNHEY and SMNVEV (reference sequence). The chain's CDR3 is CASSFLASGTWDEQYF.

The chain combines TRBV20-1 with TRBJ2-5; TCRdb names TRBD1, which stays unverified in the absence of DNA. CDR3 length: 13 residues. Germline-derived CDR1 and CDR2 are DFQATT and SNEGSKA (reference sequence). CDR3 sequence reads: CSAPKGAQETQYF.

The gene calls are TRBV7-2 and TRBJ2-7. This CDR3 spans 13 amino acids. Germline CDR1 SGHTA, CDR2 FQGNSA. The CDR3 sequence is CASSLLSDYEQYF.

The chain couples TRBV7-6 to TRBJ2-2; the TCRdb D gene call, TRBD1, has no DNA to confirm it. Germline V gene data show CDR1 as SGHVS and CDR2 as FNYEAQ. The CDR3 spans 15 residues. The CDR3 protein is CASSLMTGGTGELFF.

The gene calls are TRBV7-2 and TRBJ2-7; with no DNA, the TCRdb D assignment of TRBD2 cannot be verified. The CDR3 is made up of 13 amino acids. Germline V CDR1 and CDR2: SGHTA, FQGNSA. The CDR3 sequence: CASSLDLAGSTKF. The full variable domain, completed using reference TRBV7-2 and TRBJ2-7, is GAGVSQSPSNKVTEKGKDVELRCDPISGHTALYWYRQSLGQGLEFLIYFQGNSAPDKSGLPSDRFSAERTGGSVSTLTIQRTQQEDSAVYLCASSLDLAGSTKFGPGTRLTVT.